Reported below is one T cell receptor beta chain. What it recognizes is unknown. This sample is drawn from a study of cytomegalovirus exposure and HLA in healthy donors. Donors in the study were healthy people who gave bone marrow. The PCR ran on 60 Vbeta and 13 Jbeta primers. The method was immunoSEQ multiplex PCR; TCRdb's version includes in-frame clones alone and lacks a portion of them. The repertoire consists of tens of thousands of clones, with about three quarters occurring once and the leading ten covering almost 4.5%. The V and J ends lost 0 bases and 2 bases respectively, with 15 bases between them. This CDR3 contains 16 residues. The germline V gene encodes CDR1 SGHRS and CDR2 YFSETQ. Study-wide findings and caveats: Researchers left out some V segments, among them TRBV6-2 and TRBV6-3, as indistinguishable. Specific recognition of CMV antigens was confirmed in vitro for a few chains (all CMV-associated). According to the study, 150 to 200 TCR beta chains were cytomegalovirus-associated.

This chain links TRBV5-1 with TRBJ2-7; D may be TRBD1 (5 bases). Sequenced material: PBMCs. The sequence derives from a man aged 35 to 55 in good health and CMV-seronegative. CDR3: CASSLALAGPTYEQYF. CDR3 nucleotides: TGCGCCAGCAGCTTGGCCTTGGCAGGGCCGACCTACGAGCAGTACTTC. Full variable domain (remainder filled in from reference TRBV5-1 and TRBJ2-7): KAGVTQTPRYLIKTRGQQVTLSCSPISGHRSVSWYQQTPGQGLQFLFEYFSETQRNKGNFPGRFSGRQFSNSRSEMNVSTLELGDSALYLCASSLALAGPTYEQYFGPGTRLTVT.